Listed below are T cell receptor beta chains from one sample, sequenced in a study of cytomegalovirus exposure and HLA in healthy donors. TCRdb's table, derived via immunoSEQ multiplex PCR, lists solely in-frame clones and lacks some. Altogether some 86,000 clones are present, over 85% being singletons, with the ten largest covering 3% to 4.5%. Sequenced material: PBMCs. These receptors were collected from a woman aged 30 to 39 in good health and CMV-seronegative. Both conserved end residues are part of each CDR3.

CDR3aa,j_gene,v_gene
CASSPPTESGTAYEQYF,TRBJ2-7,TRBV11-1
CASTSSGSKNIQYF,TRBJ2-4,TRBV27
CASNGQAAYAQYF,TRBJ2-3,TRBV5-8
CASNRDRNSPLHF,TRBJ1-6,TRBV28
CASSTREGRKTQYF,TRBJ2-5,TRBV11-1
CASSPLQGPREAFF,TRBJ1-1,TRBV7-6
CASSIQGRAGYGYTF,TRBJ1-2,TRBV19
CAWSARGSSGNTIYF,TRBJ1-3,TRBV30
CASRAIGQGSNYGYTF,TRBJ1-2,TRBV6-6
CASSQLTNRGEQYF,TRBJ2-7,TRBV4-1
CASSYTTSGASYEQYF,TRBJ2-7,TRBV6-5
CASSILTEAFF,TRBJ1-1,TRBV19
CASSVGQGNYGYTF,TRBJ1-2,TRBV2
CAWEQATDTQYF,TRBJ2-3,TRBV30
CASSTPNYNEQFF,TRBJ2-1,TRBV19
CASSSPPPGLAIGEQYF,TRBJ2-7,TRBV7-6
CASSADSFNQPQHF,TRBJ1-5,TRBV9
CASPGLGKANVLTF,TRBJ2-6,TRBV30
CASSRSGGSSYEQYF,TRBJ2-7,TRBV28
CASSQEGSLAKNIQYF,TRBJ2-4,TRBV14
CSVSGRGITEAFF,TRBJ1-1,TRBV29-1
CASSLGTGGNTEAFF,TRBJ1-1,TRBV5-1
CSVAGATNEKLFF,TRBJ1-4,TRBV29-1
CASSRGLVDEQFF,TRBJ2-1,TRBV7-7
CASSKWTSGEGETQYF,TRBJ2-5,TRBV9
CASSTQGPGANVLTF,TRBJ2-6,TRBV19
CASSERRGRTGELFF,TRBJ2-2,TRBV7-2
CASMERGGYEQYF,TRBJ2-7,TRBV6-1